Sequencing of this T cell receptor beta chain was carried out in a study of T cell responses to AZD1222 COVID-19 vaccine. Overall study findings and caveats: Targets within unmutated variant regions were reportedly found for nearly half of spike-specific TCRs.

V shed 3 bases and J shed 5 bases, with 7 bases lying between them. The CDR3 length is 12 residues. The germline V gene encodes CDR1 MDHEN and CDR2 SYDVKM. Using immunoSEQ multiplex PCR, the repertoire was profiled, and TCRdb retains in-frame clones only, with some absent. Of 150,000 to 200,000 clones listed, approximately 86% were seen once; the top ten hold roughly 2.5%. Worth noting for this clone: Its antigen is unknown. The same CDR3 can be traced to other DNA sequences in this sample.

The gene calls are TRBV28 and TRBJ1-1, with no clear D. The clonotype comes from an adult in good health. Source: peripheral blood, taken on day 0 of AZD1222 vaccination. For the CDR3, the DNA is TGTGCCAGCAGTTTGCTCGTTACTGAAGCTTTCTTT. This codes for CASSLLVTEAFF.